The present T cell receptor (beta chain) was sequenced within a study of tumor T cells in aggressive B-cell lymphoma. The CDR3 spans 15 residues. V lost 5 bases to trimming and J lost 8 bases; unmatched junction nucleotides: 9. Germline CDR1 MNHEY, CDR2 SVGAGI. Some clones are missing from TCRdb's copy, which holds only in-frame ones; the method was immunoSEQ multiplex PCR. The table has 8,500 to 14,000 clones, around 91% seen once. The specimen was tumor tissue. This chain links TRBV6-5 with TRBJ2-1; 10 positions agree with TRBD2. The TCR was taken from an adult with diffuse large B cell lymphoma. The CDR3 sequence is CASSTRLAGYHEQFF. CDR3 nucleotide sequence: TGTGCCAGCAGTACACGACTAGCGGGCTATCATGAGCAGTTCTTC.